A single sample is the source of the 32 T cell receptor beta chains below, sequenced in a study of T cell responses to AZD1222 COVID-19 vaccine. TCRdb keeps only in-frame clones here, not all; method: immunoSEQ multiplex PCR. The profile shows 120,000 to 150,000 clones, about 87% of them singletons. The source was peripheral blood, collected on day 0 of AZD1222 vaccination. The receptors were sampled from an adult in good health.

The chain combines TRBV24-1 with TRBJ2-5; D is unclear. The CDR3 contains 13 residues. V lost 3 bases, J lost 5 bases, and 9 bases lay in between. Germline values: CDR1 KGHDR, CDR2 SFDVKD. DNA of the CDR3: TGTGCCACCAGTGATCCTTGGTCGGAGACCCAGTACTTC. Its translation is CATSDPWSETQYF.

The chain combines TRBV5-6 with TRBJ1-1; D is unresolved. The CDR3 runs to 14 residues. The germline V gene has CDR1 SGHDT and CDR2 YYEEEE. V was cut by 2 bases and J by 10 bases, with 18 bases left in between. CDR3 sequence reads: CASSLRLSRLGAFF. The DNA of the CDR3 is TGTGCCAGCAGCTTAAGACTATCCCGGTTGGGAGCTTTCTTT.

The chain couples TRBV7-3 to TRBJ1-2; maybe TRBD1 (5 bases). This CDR3 has 14 residues. The germline V gene has CDR1 SGHTA and CDR2 FQGTGA. The germline V and J ends were trimmed by 5 bases and 4 bases, with 14 bases remaining between them. CDR3 loop: CASSPTATGYGYTF. The DNA of the CDR3 is TGTGCCAGCAGCCCGACAGCGACTGGCTATGGCTACACCTTC.

The chain is built from TRBV12-3 or TRBV12-4 and TRBJ2-3; possibly TRBD1 or TRBD2 for D (5 bases each). V lost 6 bases and J 8 bases, leaving 12 bases between the germline ends. The CDR3 length is 12 residues. The CDR3 DNA reads as TGTGCCAGCAGGCCGGGACCTGGTACGCAGTATTTT. It codes for CASRPGPGTQYF.

The chain carries TRBV28 and TRBJ2-2; 11 bases agree with TRBD1. Germline assignment: CDR1 MDHEN and CDR2 SYDVKM. The CDR3 is 13 amino acids. Losses at the gene ends were 7 bases for V and 14 bases for J; bases not matched to a gene: 9. The CDR3 coding sequence is TGTGCCAGCACCTATCCGGGACAGGGGGGACTGTTTTTT. It yields the protein CASTYPGQGGLFF.

The chain is built from TRBV19 and TRBJ2-6; the D call may be TRBD1 or TRBD2 (5 bases each). CDR3 length equals 15 residues. Germline V gene lookup returns CDR1 LNHDA and CDR2 SQIVND (reference sequence). Between the trimmed V and J ends, which lost 4 bases and 0 bases, there was a span of 7 bases. CDR3 in DNA: TGTGCCAGTAGTAGGGGGAGCTCTGGGGCCAACGTCCTGACTTTC. Translation gives CASSRGSSGANVLTF. Using reference TRBV19 and TRBJ2-6 for the parts outside the CDR3, the full variable domain is DGGITQSPKYLFRKEGQNVTLSCEQNLNHDAMYWYRQDPGQGLRLIYYSQIVNDFQKGDIAEGYSVSREKKESFPLTVTSAQKNPTAFYLCASSRGSSGANVLTFGAGSRLTVL.

The CDR3 nucleotides read TGTGCCAGCAGCCCTGGGTCTGACTACTACGAGCAGTACTTC. It is translated as CASSPGSDYYEQYF. The chain carries TRBV5-4 and TRBJ2-7, with D maybe TRBD2 (5 bases). From germline, CDR1 is SGHNT and CDR2 YYREEE (reference sequence). Deletions cut 4 bases from V and 3 bases from J, with 14 bases between. The CDR3 extends over 14 amino acids.

The chain uses TRBV25-1 and TRBJ2-7; 8 positions agree with TRBD1. Germline CDR1 reads MGHDK; CDR2 reads SYGVNS. Unmatched junction bases numbered 3, after V lost 8 bases and J lost 6 bases. This CDR3 spans 11 amino acids. CDR3 protein: CASGQGSEQYF. The CDR3, as DNA: TGTGCCAGCGGACAGGGATCCGAGCAGTACTTC.

V usage is TRBV15 and J usage is TRBJ1-1; TRBD1 is a possible D gene (5 bases). Germline V CDR1 and CDR2: LNHNV, YYDKDF (reference sequence). V was shortened by 5 bases and J by 5 bases, with 21 bases between the two germline ends. The CDR3 extends over 16 amino acids. The CDR3 nucleotides are TGTGCCACCAGCCCGGGACCAGGGACGGCAAAAACTGAAGCTTTCTTT. Translated, it gives CATSPGPGTAKTEAFF.

This chain joins TRBV9 and TRBJ1-6, with 8 bases aligning to TRBD1. The germline V gene has CDR1 SGDLS and CDR2 YYNGEE. The CDR3 has 16 residues. V shed 4 bases and J 7 bases; nucleotides not matched to a gene: 10. CDR3 nucleotides: TGTGCCAGCAGCCAGGGGGCGGGGTCCGAGAATTCACCCCTCCACTTT. The encoded protein is CASSQGAGSENSPLHF.

The chain combines TRBV10-3 with TRBJ2-7, with 7 bases fitting TRBD2. The V gene end was trimmed by 3 bases and the J gene end by 2 bases; junction bases not matched to a gene: 7. CDR3 length: 15 residues. Looked up from germline, CDR1 is ENHRY and CDR2 is SYGVKD. CDR3 region: CAISELARTTYEQYF. CDR3 DNA: TGTGCCATCAGTGAACTAGCGAGGACTACCTACGAGCAGTACTTC.

This clone was observed a handful of times. This rearrangement joins TRBV4-1 to TRBJ1-2; no clear D gene. CDR1 is MGHRA, CDR2 YSYEKL, per germline. V was trimmed by 3 bases and J by 1 base, leaving 9 bases between them. The CDR3 spans 14 residues. The DNA for the CDR3 is TGCGCCAGCAGCCAGGCCCGACTTAACTATGGCTACACCTTC. Its translation: CASSQARLNYGYTF.

This chain uses TRBV6-4 with TRBJ2-3; 10 bases line up with TRBD2. This CDR3 is 16 amino acids long. The V gene end was trimmed by 0 bases and the J gene end by 2 bases; junction bases not matched to a gene: 2. The germline gives CDR1 MRHNA, CDR2 SNTAGT. The CDR3 DNA sequence: TGTGCCAGCAGTGACTCAAGCGGGGGGGCCACAGATACGCAGTATTTT. Encoded protein: CASSDSSGGATDTQYF.

This clone was recorded a few times. V gene TRBV2 combines with J gene TRBJ1-5; 9 bases are shared with TRBD1. This CDR3 comprises 15 residues. J lost 7 bases, V lost 6 bases, and 10 bases had no gene match. CDR1 is SNHLY, CDR2 FYNNEI, per germline. CDR3 sequence: CASREAQGAGQPQHF. The CDR3 nucleotides are TGTGCCAGCAGAGAGGCACAGGGGGCTGGCCAGCCCCAGCATTTT.

This clone was seen more than once but under ten times. The rearrangement uses TRBV5-4 and TRBJ1-1; D is perhaps TRBD1 (6 bases). Germline V lookup: CDR1 SGHNT, CDR2 YYREEE (reference sequence). The length of the CDR3 is 14 residues. Trimming left V 10 bases short and J 12 bases short, with 28 bases between. In nucleotides, the CDR3 is TGTGCCCTGAACGGGGCAGAAAAGGGGGAGAAAACTTTCTTT. Its protein product is CALNGAEKGEKTFF.

This chain connects TRBV7-6 to TRBJ1-3; unclear D gene. The V and J ends lost 3 bases and 0 bases respectively, with 12 bases between them. This CDR3 comprises 16 residues. Looked up from germline, CDR1 is SGHVS and CDR2 is FNYEAQ. CDR3: CASSFRTVNSGNTIYF. CDR3 DNA: TGTGCCAGCAGCTTCCGGACGGTGAACTCTGGAAACACCATATATTTT. The variable domain in full, with the rest retrieved from reference TRBV7-6 and TRBJ1-3, is GAGVSQSPRYKVTKRGQDVALRCDPISGHVSLYWYRQALGQGPEFLTYFNYEAQQDKSGLPNDRFSAERPEGSISTLTIQRTEQRDSAMYRCASSFRTVNSGNTIYFGEGSWLTVV.

J is TRBJ1-4 and V is TRBV18, with TRBD1 identical over 7 bases. Germline-derived CDR1 and CDR2 are KGHSH and LQKENI. CDR3 size: 15 residues. Trimming removed 1 base from V and 8 bases from J; junction bases left unmatched: 7. As DNA, the CDR3 is TGTGCCAGCTCACCACTAAAGGGGGCTGGGGAAAAACTGTTTTTT. Translating it yields CASSPLKGAGEKLFF.

This clone was observed a single time. The V call is TRBV24-1, the J call TRBJ1-2; a weak D match, TRBD1 (5 bases). The CDR3 consists of 13 residues. Germline assignment: CDR1 KGHDR and CDR2 SFDVKD. The V end lost 3 bases, the J end lost 8 bases, and 12 bases lay between the germline ends. The CDR3 DNA reads as TGTGCCACCAGTGATCGACGGGGACGCGGCTACACCTTC. Its protein is CATSDRRGRGYTF.

V and J are TRBV6-2 or TRBV6-3 and TRBJ1-1; perhaps TRBD1 as D (5 bases). This CDR3 region has 13 residues. CDR1 and CDR2 from the germline V gene are MNHEY and SVGEGT. V lost 1 base and J lost 10, with 13 bases in between. CDR3 residues: CASSYLDGAPAFF. The CDR3 nucleotides are TGTGCCAGCAGTTACTTAGACGGGGCGCCAGCTTTCTTT.

V gene TRBV29-1 combines with J gene TRBJ1-4; TRBD1 might be the D (6 bases). Trimming shortened V by 2 bases and J by 11 bases, and 18 bases separated the two germline ends. CDR3 length: 14 residues. CDR1 is SQVTM, CDR2 ANQGSEA, per germline. As DNA, the CDR3 is TGCAGCGTTGAAAAGGACAGCGGCCGAACCAAACTGTTTTTT. Translation gives CSVEKDSGRTKLFF. Drawing the rest from reference TRBV29-1 and TRBJ1-4, the complete variable domain is SAVISQKPSRDICQRGTSLTIQCQVDSQVTMMFWYRQQPGQSLTLIATANQGSEATYESGFVIDKFPISRPNLTFSTLTVSNMSPEDSSIYLCSVEKDSGRTKLFFGSGTQLSVL.

This clone was seen only once. The chain is built from TRBV28 and TRBJ1-2; 8 positions agree with TRBD1. Germline-derived CDR1 and CDR2 are MDHEN and SYDVKM. J lost 6 bases, V lost 6 bases, and 6 bases had no gene match. The CDR3 runs 13 residues. The CDR3 sequence is CASSPGQGDGYTF. The CDR3 region has the DNA TGTGCCAGCAGCCCTGGACAGGGAGATGGCTACACCTTC.

The genes are TRBV3-1 (or the pseudogene TRBV3-2) and TRBJ1-1; possibly TRBD1 for D (6 bases). Trimming removed 3 bases at V and 8 bases at J, with 10 bases between. Per germline, CDR1 LGHDT and CDR2 YNNKEL (reference sequence). The CDR3 is 12 amino acids. CDR3 protein: CASSHQDREAFF. The CDR3 region has the DNA TGTGCCAGCAGCCACCAAGACAGGGAAGCTTTCTTT.

In its sample, this clone was seen a few times. This chain uses TRBV5-1 with TRBJ2-6, with 9 positions matching TRBD1. J gave up 0 bases and V 1 base, and 5 bases lay outside the gene matches. CDR3 size: 18 residues. Germline V gene lookup returns CDR1 SGHRS and CDR2 YFSETQ. In DNA form, the CDR3 reads TGCGCCAGCAGCTTGCGAGGGACAGGGATCTCTGGGGCCAACGTCCTGACTTTC. Translating gives CASSLRGTGISGANVLTF.

The V and J genes are TRBV7-8 and TRBJ1-5, with D unclear. V dropped 4 bases and J dropped 1 base, with 14 bases sitting between them. CDR3 length: 16 residues. Looked up from germline, CDR1 is SGHVS and CDR2 is FQNEAQ. CDR3 nucleotide sequence: TGTGCCAGCAGCTCAACGGGGAGCATGAGCAATCAGCCCCAGCATTTT. Translation: CASSSTGSMSNQPQHF.

The rearrangement joins TRBV28 to TRBJ2-2; TRBD1 might be the D (6 bases). V was trimmed by 1 base and J by 7 bases, leaving 13 bases between them. The CDR3 sequence is 15 residues long. The germline V gene encodes CDR1 MDHEN and CDR2 SYDVKM. The CDR3: CASSLFPGDIGELFF. The CDR3 nucleotides are TGTGCCAGCAGTTTATTTCCAGGGGATATCGGGGAGCTGTTTTTT.

This clone came up once. The chain recombines TRBV24-1 with TRBJ2-7; TRBD2 matches 7 bases. Germline CDR1 is KGHDR and CDR2 is SFDVKD. The CDR3 contains 12 residues. The V and J ends lost 7 bases and 3 bases, in that order; junction bases with no gene match: 2. The CDR3 sequence: CATSRGDYEQYF. DNA of the CDR3: TGTGCCACCAGCCGGGGGGACTACGAGCAGTACTTC.

V is TRBV7-9 and J is TRBJ2-1; D is uncertain. V lost 3 bases to trimming and J lost 4 bases, with 7 bases between them. This CDR3 is built from 13 residues. Germline V gives CDR1 SEHNR, CDR2 FQNEAQ (reference sequence). The CDR3 DNA reads TGTGCCAGCAGCTTCGACGGTTACAATGAGCAGTTCTTC. It specifies CASSFDGYNEQFF.

This clone came up once. The chain recombines TRBV7-9 with TRBJ1-2; perhaps TRBD1 as D (6 bases). Germline V lookup: CDR1 SEHNR, CDR2 FQNEAQ (reference sequence). The CDR3 has 13 residues. Trimming cost V 3 bases and J 10 bases, with 15 bases left between them. CDR3 sequence: CASSFRDKASYTF. The CDR3 nucleotides read TGTGCCAGCAGCTTCCGGGACAAGGCCTCCTACACCTTC. The complete variable domain, with remaining parts taken from reference TRBV7-9 and TRBJ1-2, reads DTGVSQNPRHKITKRGQNVTFRCDPISEHNRLYWYRQTLGQGPEFLTYFQNEAQLEKSRLLSDRFSAERPKGSFSTLEIQRTEQGDSAMYLCASSFRDKASYTFGSGTRLTVV.

The V call is TRBV27, the J call TRBJ2-7; D may be TRBD1 or TRBD2 (5 bases each). There are 16 residues in the CDR3. Trimming removed 5 bases at V and 0 bases at J, with 17 bases between. Germline V lookup: CDR1 MNHEY, CDR2 SMNVEV (reference sequence). The CDR3 DNA follows: TGTGCCAGCAGTCCCCTGGGGACGACGAGCTCCTACGAGCAGTACTTC. Protein product: CASSPLGTTSSYEQYF.

The genes are TRBV29-1 and TRBJ1-1; D not certain. V shed 6 bases and J shed 6 bases, with 17 bases lying between them. The CDR3 length is 13 residues. Germline V gene sequence: CDR1 SQVTM, CDR2 ANQGSEA. CDR3: CSVLNEAVSEAFF. DNA for the CDR3: TGCAGCGTGCTGAACGAGGCTGTCTCTGAAGCTTTCTTT.

The chain is built from TRBV11-3 and TRBJ2-5; tentatively, D is TRBD1 (5 bases). The germline V gene has CDR1 SGHNT and CDR2 YENEEA. The CDR3 has 14 residues. Trimming pared 5 bases from V and 4 bases from J, leaving 14 bases between. CDR3 protein: CASSRLGAAETQYF. Here the CDR3 DNA reads TGTGCCAGCAGCCGATTAGGGGCGGCAGAGACCCAGTACTTC.

The chain has TRBV14 and TRBJ2-3; 8 bases line up with TRBD2. CDR1 is SGHDN and CDR2 is FVKESK in the germline V gene. The CDR3 runs 15 residues. Trimming cost V 1 base and J 6 bases; bases outside gene matches: 6. DNA for the CDR3: TGTGCCAGCAGCCAAGTAAGGGCTAGCGGGGATACGCAGTATTTT. Its protein product is CASSQVRASGDTQYF.